Following are 11 T cell receptor beta chains from one sample sequenced in a study of T cell changes during pregnancy in multiple sclerosis. Some clones are missing from TCRdb's copy, which holds only in-frame ones; the method was immunoSEQ multiplex PCR. Found here are about 97,000 clones, about 91% of them singletons; the top ten hold around 3.2%. The sample in question was peripheral blood, obtained in the second trimester of pregnancy. The receptors originated from a female donor with multiple sclerosis, enrolled in a pregnancy study.

This clone was picked up one time. V is TRBV9 and J is TRBJ1-5; the D is unclear. V lost 2 bases, J lost 4 bases, and 13 bases lay in between. Germline CDR1 and CDR2: SGDLS and YYNGEE. This CDR3 has 15 amino acids. The CDR3 DNA reads as TGTGCCAGCAGCGTGGGTACAGCCGAAAATCAGCCCCAGCATTTT. It codes for CASSVGTAENQPQHF.

J is TRBJ2-7 and V is TRBV19, with D hard to call. CDR3 length: 13 residues. V lost 3 bases and J 6 bases, leaving 12 bases between the germline ends. From germline, CDR1 is LNHDA and CDR2 SQIVND (reference sequence). The CDR3 DNA follows: TGTGCCAGTAGTATGCGGAGTTACGTCGAGCAGTACTTC. This codes for CASSMRSYVEQYF. Full variable domain (rest looked up from reference TRBV19 and TRBJ2-7): DGGITQSPKYLFRKEGQNVTLSCEQNLNHDAMYWYRQDPGQGLRLIYYSQIVNDFQKGDIAEGYSVSREKKESFPLTVTSAQKNPTAFYLCASSMRSYVEQYFGPGTRLTVT.

The chain has TRBV5-1 and TRBJ1-3, with TRBD1 matching 11 bases. CDR3 size: 17 residues. Germline CDR1 reads SGHRS; CDR2 reads YFSETQ. J lost 2 bases, V lost 4 bases, and 8 bases had no gene match. This CDR3 is CASSQNPGQGAGNTIYF. In nucleotides, the CDR3 is TGCGCCAGCAGCCAGAATCCGGGACAGGGGGCTGGAAACACCATATATTTT.

This clone is a singleton in its sample. V gene TRBV7-9 combines with J gene TRBJ2-7, with D hard to call. Trimming left V 7 bases short and J 3 bases short, with 7 bases between. CDR1 and CDR2 (germline): SEHNR, FQNEAQ (reference sequence). The CDR3 is 11 amino acids. The CDR3 DNA is TGTGCCAGCACCCTAGACTACGAGCAGTACTTC. Encoded protein: CASTLDYEQYF.

The gene calls are TRBV5-4 and TRBJ2-1, with TRBD2 matching over 10 bases. The length of the CDR3 is 15 residues. From germline, CDR1 is SGHNT and CDR2 YYREEE (reference sequence). V gave up 2 bases and J gave up 3 bases; unmatched junction bases: 2. The CDR3 coding sequence is TGTGCCAGCAGCTTTCCTAGCGGGGGCTACAATGAGCAGTTCTTC. Translation gives CASSFPSGGYNEQFF.

The chain combines TRBV5-1 with TRBJ2-1; 11 nucleotides match TRBD2. Losses at the gene ends were 0 bases for V and 6 bases for J; bases not matched to a gene: 2. Germline CDR1 and CDR2: SGHRS and YFSETQ. This CDR3 has 15 amino acids. The CDR3 DNA is TGCGCCAGCAGCTTGGTAGCGGGAGGGTCCAATGAGCAGTTCTTC. It translates to CASSLVAGGSNEQFF.

The chain links TRBV19 to TRBJ2-3, with 9 bases fitting TRBD2. Trimming cost V 5 bases and J 3 bases; bases outside gene matches: 3. The CDR3 consists of 14 residues. In germline, CDR1 is LNHDA, CDR2 SQIVND (reference sequence). DNA of the CDR3: TGTGCCAGTAGTGGGCTAGCGGGAACAGATACGCAGTATTTT. It yields the protein CASSGLAGTDTQYF. The variable domain in full, completed from reference TRBV19 and TRBJ2-3, reads DGGITQSPKYLFRKEGQNVTLSCEQNLNHDAMYWYRQDPGQGLRLIYYSQIVNDFQKGDIAEGYSVSREKKESFPLTVTSAQKNPTAFYLCASSGLAGTDTQYFGPGTRLTVL.

The chain carries TRBV19 and TRBJ2-7; 12 nucleotides align to TRBD2. The CDR3 contains 15 residues. V shed 5 bases, J shed 7 bases, and the junction held 9 bases outside the gene matches. Germline CDR1 and CDR2: LNHDA and SQIVND (reference sequence). CDR3 bases: TGTGCCAGTAGTTTTCTAGCGGGAGGGCCCGGGGAGCAGTACTTC. Residues: CASSFLAGGPGEQYF.

This sequence joins TRBV28 and TRBJ1-1; a weak D match, TRBD1 (6 bases). This CDR3 has 16 residues. V lost 1 base and J lost 0, with 12 bases in between. Germline CDR1 is MDHEN and CDR2 is SYDVKM. DNA of the CDR3: TGTGCCAGCAGTTTATCGGGGGGGGCTATGAACACTGAAGCTTTCTTT. Encoded protein: CASSLSGGAMNTEAFF.

The chain has TRBV6-5 and TRBJ1-5; no clear D. Looked up from germline, CDR1 is MNHEY and CDR2 is SVGAGI. Trimming removed 1 base at V and 0 bases at J, with 10 bases between. The CDR3 sequence is 16 residues long. The CDR3 DNA reads TGTGCCAGCAGTTACTTGACATCGGCTAGCAATCAGCCCCAGCATTTT. Translated, it gives CASSYLTSASNQPQHF.

The V gene is TRBV5-4, the J gene TRBJ2-1; D is possibly TRBD1 (6 bases). The V and J ends lost 4 bases and 8 bases respectively, with 13 bases between them. There are 13 residues in the CDR3. The germline CDR1 and CDR2 sequences are SGHNT and YYREEE (reference sequence). CDR3 in DNA: TGTGCCAGCAGCAGATCCAGGGGCGATGAGCAGTTCTTC. This codes for CASSRSRGDEQFF.